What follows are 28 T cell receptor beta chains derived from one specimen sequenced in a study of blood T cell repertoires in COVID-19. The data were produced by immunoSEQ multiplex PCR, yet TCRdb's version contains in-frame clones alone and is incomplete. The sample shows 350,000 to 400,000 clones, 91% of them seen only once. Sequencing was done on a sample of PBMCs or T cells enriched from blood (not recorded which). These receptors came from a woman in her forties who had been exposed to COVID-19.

The CDR3 nucleotides are TGTGCCAGCAGTGGGACCAACCGGGACAGGAAGCAAGAGACCCAGTACTTC. Protein: CASSGTNRDRKQETQYF. The V and J genes are TRBV6-4 and TRBJ2-5; 8 nucleotides match TRBD1. The germline V gene has CDR1 MRHNA and CDR2 SNTAGT. CDR3 length: 17 residues. V lost 4 bases to trimming and J lost 2 bases; unmatched junction nucleotides: 12.

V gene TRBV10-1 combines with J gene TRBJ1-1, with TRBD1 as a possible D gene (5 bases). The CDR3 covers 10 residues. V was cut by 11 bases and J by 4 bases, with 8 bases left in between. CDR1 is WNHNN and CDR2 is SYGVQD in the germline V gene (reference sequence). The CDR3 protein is CALGGTEAFF. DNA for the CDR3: TGCGCCCTCGGGGGCACTGAAGCTTTCTTT.

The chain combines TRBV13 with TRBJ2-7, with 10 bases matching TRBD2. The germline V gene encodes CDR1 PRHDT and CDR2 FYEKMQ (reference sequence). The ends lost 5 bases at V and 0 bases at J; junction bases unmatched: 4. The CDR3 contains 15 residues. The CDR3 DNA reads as TGTGCCAGCAGCCGGACTAGCGGAGGCTCCTACGAGCAGTACTTC. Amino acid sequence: CASSRTSGGSYEQYF.

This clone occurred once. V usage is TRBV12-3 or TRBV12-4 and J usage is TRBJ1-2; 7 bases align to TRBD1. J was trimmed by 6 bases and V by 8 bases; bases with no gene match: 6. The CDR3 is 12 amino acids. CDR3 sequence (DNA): TGTGCCAGCGATGACAGGGAAGATGGCTACACCTTC. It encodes CASDDREDGYTF.

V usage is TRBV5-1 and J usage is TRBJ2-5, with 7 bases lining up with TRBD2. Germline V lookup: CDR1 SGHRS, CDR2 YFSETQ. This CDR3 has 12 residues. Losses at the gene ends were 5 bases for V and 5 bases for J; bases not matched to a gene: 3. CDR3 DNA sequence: TGCGCCAGCAGTGGACTAGGGGAGACCCAGTACTTC. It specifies CASSGLGETQYF.

CDR3 in DNA: TGCGCCAGCAGCCCTCTCAGTGTCGACTATGGCTACACCTTC. Translated: CASSPLSVDYGYTF. J is TRBJ1-2 and V is TRBV5-1; D unclear. This CDR3 spans 14 amino acids. V was pared by 4 bases and J by 3 bases, with 13 bases between. Germline V CDR1 and CDR2: SGHRS, YFSETQ.

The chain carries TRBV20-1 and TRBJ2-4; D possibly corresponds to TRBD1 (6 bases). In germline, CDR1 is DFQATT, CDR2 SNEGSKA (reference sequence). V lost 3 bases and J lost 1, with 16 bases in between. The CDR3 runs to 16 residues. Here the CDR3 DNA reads TGCAGTGCTAGTGGGCAGGGGTTTATCGCCAAAAACATTCAGTACTTC. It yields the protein CSASGQGFIAKNIQYF.

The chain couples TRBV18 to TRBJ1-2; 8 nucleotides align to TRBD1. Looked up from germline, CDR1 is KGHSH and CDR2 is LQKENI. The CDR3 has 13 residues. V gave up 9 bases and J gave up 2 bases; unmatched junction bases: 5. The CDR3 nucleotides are TGTGCCAGTAAGGACAGGGTAAACTATGGCTACACCTTC. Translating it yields CASKDRVNYGYTF.

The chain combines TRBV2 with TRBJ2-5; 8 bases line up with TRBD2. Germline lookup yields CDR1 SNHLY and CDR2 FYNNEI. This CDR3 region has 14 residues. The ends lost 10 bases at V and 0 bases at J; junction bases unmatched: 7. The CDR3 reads CATGVAGYQETQYF. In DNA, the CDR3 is TGTGCCACCGGGGTAGCGGGATACCAAGAGACCCAGTACTTC.

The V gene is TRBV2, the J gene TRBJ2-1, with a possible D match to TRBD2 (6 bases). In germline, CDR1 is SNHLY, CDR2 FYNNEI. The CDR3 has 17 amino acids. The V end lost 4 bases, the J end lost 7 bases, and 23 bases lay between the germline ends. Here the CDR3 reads CASSVTRAGSSTNEQFF. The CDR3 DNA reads TGTGCCAGCAGTGTTACCCGGGCGGGGTCCTCCACAAATGAGCAGTTCTTC.

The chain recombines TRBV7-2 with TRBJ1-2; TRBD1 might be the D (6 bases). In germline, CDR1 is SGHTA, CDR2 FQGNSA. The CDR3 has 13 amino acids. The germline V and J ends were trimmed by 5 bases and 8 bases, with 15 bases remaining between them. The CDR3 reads CASSDDRRRGYTF. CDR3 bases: TGTGCCAGCAGCGACGACAGGAGAAGGGGCTACACCTTC.

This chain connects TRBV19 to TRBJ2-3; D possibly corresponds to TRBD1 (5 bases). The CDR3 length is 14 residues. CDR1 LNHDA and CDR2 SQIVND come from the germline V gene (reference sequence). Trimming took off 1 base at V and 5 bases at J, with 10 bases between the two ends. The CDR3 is CASSIGGWGDTQYF. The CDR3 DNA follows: TGTGCCAGTAGTATAGGGGGCTGGGGAGATACGCAGTATTTT.

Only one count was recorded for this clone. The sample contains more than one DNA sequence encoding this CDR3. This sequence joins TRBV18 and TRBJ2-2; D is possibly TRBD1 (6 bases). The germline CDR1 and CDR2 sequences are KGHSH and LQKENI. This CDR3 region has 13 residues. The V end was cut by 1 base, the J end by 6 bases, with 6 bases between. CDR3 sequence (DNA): TGTGCCAGCTCACCACAGGGGGCCGGGGAGCTGTTTTTT. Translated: CASSPQGAGELFF.

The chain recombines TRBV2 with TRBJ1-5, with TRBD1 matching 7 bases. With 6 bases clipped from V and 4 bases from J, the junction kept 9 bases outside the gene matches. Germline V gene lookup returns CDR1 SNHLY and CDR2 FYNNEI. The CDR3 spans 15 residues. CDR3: CASRGDSGPNQPQHF. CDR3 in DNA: TGTGCCAGCAGAGGGGACAGTGGACCTAATCAGCCCCAGCATTTT.

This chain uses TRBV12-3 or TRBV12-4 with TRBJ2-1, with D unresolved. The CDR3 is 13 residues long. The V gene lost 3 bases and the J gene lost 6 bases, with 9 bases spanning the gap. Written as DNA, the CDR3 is TGTGCCAGCAGTTTCGGGTCCGCCAATGAGCAGTTCTTC. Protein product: CASSFGSANEQFF.

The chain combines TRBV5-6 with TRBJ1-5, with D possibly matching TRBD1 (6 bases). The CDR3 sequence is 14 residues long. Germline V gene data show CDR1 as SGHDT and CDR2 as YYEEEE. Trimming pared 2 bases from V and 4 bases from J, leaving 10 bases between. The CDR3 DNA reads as TGTGCCAGCAGCTTACAGGGTGGAAATCAGCCCCAGCATTTT. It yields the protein CASSLQGGNQPQHF.

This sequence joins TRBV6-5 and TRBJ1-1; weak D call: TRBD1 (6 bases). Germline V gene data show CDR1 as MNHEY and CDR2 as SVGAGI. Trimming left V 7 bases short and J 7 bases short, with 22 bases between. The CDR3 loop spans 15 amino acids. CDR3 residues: CASTPWAGDTFEAFF. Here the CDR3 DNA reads TGTGCCAGCACCCCTTGGGCAGGGGATACCTTTGAAGCTTTCTTT.

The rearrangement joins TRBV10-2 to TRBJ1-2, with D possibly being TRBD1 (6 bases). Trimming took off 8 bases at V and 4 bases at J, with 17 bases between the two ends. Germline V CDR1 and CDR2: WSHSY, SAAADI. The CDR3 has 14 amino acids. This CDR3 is CASGGDNRLYGYTF. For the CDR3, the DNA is TGCGCCAGCGGGGGGGACAACCGCCTCTATGGCTACACCTTC.

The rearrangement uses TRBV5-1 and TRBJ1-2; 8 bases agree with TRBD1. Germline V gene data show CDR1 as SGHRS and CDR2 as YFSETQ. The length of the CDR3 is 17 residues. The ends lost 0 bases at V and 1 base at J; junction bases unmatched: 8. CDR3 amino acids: CASSLGQGFGNNYGYTF. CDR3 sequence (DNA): TGCGCCAGCAGCTTGGGACAGGGGTTTGGAAATAACTATGGCTACACCTTC.

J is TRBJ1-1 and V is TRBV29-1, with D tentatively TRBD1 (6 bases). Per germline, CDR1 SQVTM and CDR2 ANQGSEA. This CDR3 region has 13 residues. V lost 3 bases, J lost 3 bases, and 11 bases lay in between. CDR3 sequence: CSVDRGWHTEAFF. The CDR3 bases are TGCAGCGTTGACAGGGGTTGGCACACTGAAGCTTTCTTT.

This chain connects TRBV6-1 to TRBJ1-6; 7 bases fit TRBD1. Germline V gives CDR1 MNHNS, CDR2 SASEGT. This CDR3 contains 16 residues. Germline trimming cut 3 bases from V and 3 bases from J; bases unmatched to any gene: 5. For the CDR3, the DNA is TGTGCCAGCAGTGATCGGGACAGCTTCTATAATTCACCCCTCCACTTT. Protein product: CASSDRDSFYNSPLHF.

The DNA for the CDR3 is TGTGCCAGTAGTCGGCAGGGGAGGGTCATGAACACTGAAGCTTTCTTT. Its translation is CASSRQGRVMNTEAFF. The chain uses TRBV19 and TRBJ1-1, with D perhaps TRBD1 (6 bases). V gave up 5 bases and J gave up 0 bases, with 16 bases separating them. Germline-derived CDR1 and CDR2 are LNHDA and SQIVND (reference sequence). This CDR3 comprises 16 residues.

This CDR3 reads CASSSSGFTDTQYF. The CDR3 DNA is TGTGCCAGCAGCTCCTCCGGGTTTACAGATACGCAGTATTTT. The gene calls are TRBV7-3 and TRBJ2-3; D unclear. Between the trimmed V and J ends, which lost 4 bases and 3 bases, there was a span of 11 bases. The CDR3 length is 14 residues. Germline CDR1 and CDR2: SGHTA and FQGTGA.

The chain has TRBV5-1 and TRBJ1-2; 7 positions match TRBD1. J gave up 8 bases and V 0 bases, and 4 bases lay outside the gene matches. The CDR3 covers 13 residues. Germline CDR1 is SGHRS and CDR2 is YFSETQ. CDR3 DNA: TGCGCCAGCAGCTTGGGGGACAGACTGGGCTACACCTTC. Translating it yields CASSLGDRLGYTF.

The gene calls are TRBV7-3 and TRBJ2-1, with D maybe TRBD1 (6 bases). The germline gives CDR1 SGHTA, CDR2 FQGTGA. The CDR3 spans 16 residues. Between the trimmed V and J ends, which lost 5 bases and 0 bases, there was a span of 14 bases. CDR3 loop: CASSPTIRGSYNEQFF. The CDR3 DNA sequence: TGTGCCAGCAGCCCAACGATCAGGGGCTCCTACAATGAGCAGTTCTTC.

The CDR3 sequence is CASSPGQGPGTEAFF. The CDR3, as DNA: TGTGCCAGCTCACCGGGACAGGGGCCGGGCACTGAAGCTTTCTTT. The gene calls are TRBV18 and TRBJ1-1; 10 bases are a match to TRBD1. V shed 3 bases, J shed 4 bases, and the junction held 5 bases outside the gene matches. The germline V gene encodes CDR1 KGHSH and CDR2 LQKENI. The CDR3 is 15 amino acids.

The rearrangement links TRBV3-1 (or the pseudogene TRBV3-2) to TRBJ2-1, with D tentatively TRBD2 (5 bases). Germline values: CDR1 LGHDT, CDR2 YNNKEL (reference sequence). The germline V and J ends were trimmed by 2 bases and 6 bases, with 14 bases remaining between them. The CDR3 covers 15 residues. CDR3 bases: TGTGCCAGCAGCCAAAGCTTGGCAGGAGGCAATGAGCAGTTCTTC. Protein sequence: CASSQSLAGGNEQFF.

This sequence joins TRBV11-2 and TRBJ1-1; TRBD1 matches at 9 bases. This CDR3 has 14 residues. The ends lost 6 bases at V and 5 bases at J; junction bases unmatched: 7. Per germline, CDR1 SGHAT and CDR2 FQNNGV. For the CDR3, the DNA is TGTGCCAGCAGTCGGTTACAGGGGGCGACTGAAGCTTTCTTT. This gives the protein CASSRLQGATEAFF.